The rows below give T cell receptor beta chains drawn from one sample of a study of T cell responses to AZD1222 COVID-19 vaccine. Method: immunoSEQ multiplex PCR; TCRdb's copy keeps in-frame clones and lacks some. In the table there are 150,000 or so clones, 92% of which are singletons. The specimen comprised peripheral blood, sampled 28 days after the second AZD1222 dose. These receptors were obtained from an adult who received the AZD1222 COVID-19 vaccine. CDR3s include the opening cysteine and the closing phenylalanine or tryptophan. The D gene is left open where the match is weak. Rows may omit the clone size; those that give it use once, few, many or a size class.

>TRBV6-4|-|TRBJ1-1|-|13
CASSDSPAGEAFF
TGTGCCAGCAGTGACTCTCCGGCGGGTGAAGCTTTCTTT
>TRBV5-1|-|TRBJ2-7|-|14
CASSLDQVVYEQYF
TGCGCCAGCAGCTTGGACCAGGTGGTCTACGAGCAGTACTTC
>TRBV6-6|-|TRBJ1-4|-|15
CASRADFATNEKLFF
TGTGCCAGCAGGGCTGACTTTGCAACTAATGAAAAACTGTTTTTT
>TRBV5-5|-|TRBJ1-1|TRBD1|17
CASSTRGALIGRIEAFF
TGTGCCAGCAGCACCAGGGGGGCCCTAATTGGGCGTATTGAAGCTTTCTTT
>TRBV11-2|-|TRBJ2-7|TRBD2|17
CASSPLRGGRSSYEQYF
TGTGCCAGCAGCCCCCTGCGGGGGGGCCGGAGCTCCTACGAGCAGTACTTC
>TRBV7-8|few|TRBJ1-6|-|14
CASSLAQINSPLHF
TGTGCCAGCAGCTTAGCCCAAATTAATTCACCCCTCCACTTT
>TRBV2|-|TRBJ1-1|TRBD1|16
CASSARDSERGPEAFF
TGTGCCAGCAGTGCCCGGGACAGCGAACGGGGGCCTGAAGCTTTCTTT
>TRBV18|-|TRBJ2-7|-|16
CASSPSSGTAAAEQYF
TGTGCCAGCTCACCGAGCTCCGGGACGGCGGCGGCCGAGCAGTACTTC
>TRBV7-3|-|TRBJ1-1|-|15
CASSLGMGKNTEAFF
TGTGCCAGCAGCCTCGGGATGGGCAAGAACACTGAAGCTTTCTTT
>TRBV6-5|-|TRBJ2-3|-|14
CASSYSSGPDTQYF
TGTGCCAGCAGTTACTCTTCAGGGCCAGATACGCAGTATTTT
>TRBV6-5|-|TRBJ2-7|-|13
CASSFQGSYEQYF
TGTGCCAGCAGTTTTCAGGGTTCCTACGAGCAGTACTTC
>TRBV2|-|TRBJ1-5|-|15
CASSSQGPSNQPQHF
TGTGCCAGCAGCTCTCAGGGACCTAGCAATCAGCCCCAGCATTTT
>TRBV9|-|TRBJ2-3|TRBD2|14
CASSVTTTSDTQYF
TGTGCCAGCAGCGTAACGACGACTAGCGATACGCAGTATTTT
>TRBV9|-|TRBJ1-6|-|16
CASSVEDDSYNSPLHF
TGTGCCAGCAGCGTAGAAGATGACAGTTATAATTCACCCCTCCACTTT
>TRBV5-4|-|TRBJ2-4|-|14
CASRRWESKNIQYF
TGTGCCAGCAGAAGATGGGAGAGCAAAAACATTCAGTACTTC
>TRBV11-2|-|TRBJ1-2|-|14
CASSPYRVNYGYTF
TGTGCCAGCAGCCCCTATAGGGTAAACTATGGCTACACCTTC
>TRBV10-3|-|TRBJ2-6|TRBD1|19
CAIRTGTGGPRSGANVLTF
TGTGCCATCAGGACTGGGACAGGCGGGCCCCGCTCTGGGGCCAACGTCCTGACTTTC
>TRBV7-8|few|TRBJ1-2|-|13
CASSLGDISGYTF
TGTGCCAGCAGCTTAGGGGACATCTCTGGCTACACCTTC
>TRBV6-5|-|TRBJ1-1|TRBD1|15
CASSYSNGQGVAAFF
TGTGCCAGCAGTTACTCAAATGGACAGGGTGTCGCAGCTTTCTTT
>TRBV24-1|-|TRBJ1-2|-|12
CATSDSGDGYTF
TGTGCCACCAGTGATTCAGGGGATGGCTACACCTTC
>TRBV11-3|-|TRBJ2-3|TRBD2|15
CASSLTGGVTDTQYF
TGTGCCAGCAGCTTAACCGGGGGGGTCACAGATACGCAGTATTTT
>TRBV5-4|-|TRBJ2-3|TRBD2|16
CASSWTSGGGTDTQYF
TGTGCCAGCAGTTGGACTAGCGGGGGGGGCACAGATACGCAGTATTTT
>TRBV7-2|-|TRBJ2-7|-|13
CASSFVPPSEQYF
TGTGCCAGCAGCTTTGTACCCCCTTCCGAGCAGTACTTC
>TRBV7-2|-|TRBJ2-4|-|17
CASSPVGRGGTKNIQYF
TGTGCCAGCAGCCCCGTGGGGCGGGGCGGGACCAAAAACATTCAGTACTTC
>TRBV30|-|TRBJ1-6|-|15
CAWSVGGPSTSPLHF
TGTGCCTGGAGTGTAGGGGGACCCTCGACGTCACCCCTCCACTTT
>TRBV7-9|once|TRBJ1-2|-|16
CASSFGREEPNYGYTF
TGTGCCAGCAGCTTTGGCAGGGAAGAGCCTAACTATGGCTACACCTTC
>TRBV19|-|TRBJ1-1|-|12
CASIDGNTEAFF
TGTGCCAGTATTGACGGGAACACTGAAGCTTTCTTT
>TRBV29-1|-|TRBJ1-1|-|13
CSVAGTLNTEAFF
TGCAGCGTTGCCGGGACGCTGAACACTGAAGCTTTCTTT
>TRBV5-1|-|TRBJ2-3|TRBD1|16
CASSADRGVGTDTQYF
TGCGCCAGCAGCGCCGACAGGGGAGTAGGCACAGATACGCAGTATTTT
>TRBV7-9|-|TRBJ1-5|-|13
CASSRDSNQPQHF
TGTGCCAGCAGCCGAGATAGCAATCAGCCCCAGCATTTT
>TRBV20-1|-|TRBJ1-1|-|11
CSASKATEAFF
TGCAGTGCTAGTAAGGCCACTGAAGCTTTCTTT
>TRBV7-2|-|TRBJ2-3|-|13
CASSLGAADTQYF
TGTGCCAGCAGCTTAGGGGCAGCAGATACGCAGTATTTT
>TRBV10-3|-|TRBJ1-5|-|13
CAISEHQVEPQHF
TGTGCCATCAGTGAGCATCAAGTTGAGCCCCAGCATTTT
>TRBV27|-|TRBJ1-6|-|13
CASSLLGDSPLHF
TGTGCCAGCAGTTTGTTGGGAGATTCACCCCTCCACTTT
>TRBV15|-|TRBJ2-5|-|15
CATSRDWGWRETQYF
TGTGCCACCAGCAGAGATTGGGGATGGAGAGAGACCCAGTACTTC
>TRBV6-5|-|TRBJ1-5|-|13
CASSSDRDQPQHF
TGTGCCAGCAGTTCCGACAGAGATCAGCCCCAGCATTTT
>TRBV6-5|-|TRBJ1-1|-|12
CASTPGTGKAFF
TGTGCCAGCACCCCCGGAACAGGGAAAGCTTTCTTT
>TRBV6-6|-|TRBJ2-7|TRBD1|15
CASSYPGQGNYEQYF
TGTGCCAGCAGTTACCCGGGACAGGGAAACTACGAGCAGTACTTC
>TRBV20-1|-|TRBJ2-1|TRBD2|12
CSASPGGNEQFF
TGCAGTGCTAGTCCGGGGGGCAATGAGCAGTTCTTC
>TRBV5-1|-|TRBJ2-7|-|14
CASSLAGESYEQYF
TGCGCCAGCAGCTTGGCAGGGGAATCCTACGAGCAGTACTTC
>TRBV16|-|TRBJ1-5|-|13
CASSQLEGQPQHF
TGTGCCAGCAGCCAATTAGAAGGGCAGCCCCAGCATTTT
>TRBV15|-|TRBJ2-1|TRBD1|15
CATSRDRDRGNEQFF
TGTGCCACCAGCAGAGATCGAGACAGGGGCAATGAGCAGTTCTTC
>TRBV30|-|TRBJ2-1|TRBD2|18
CAWSVGLAGASSYNEQFF
TGTGCCTGGAGTGTAGGCCTAGCGGGGGCAAGCTCCTACAATGAGCAGTTCTTC
>TRBV6-5|once|TRBJ1-1|-|14
CASSYGGVGTEAFF
TGTGCCAGCAGTTACGGTGGAGTCGGCACTGAAGCTTTCTTT
>TRBV15|-|TRBJ2-5|-|15
CATSRSLVGQETQYF
TGTGCCACCAGCAGATCCCTGGTCGGCCAAGAGACCCAGTACTTC